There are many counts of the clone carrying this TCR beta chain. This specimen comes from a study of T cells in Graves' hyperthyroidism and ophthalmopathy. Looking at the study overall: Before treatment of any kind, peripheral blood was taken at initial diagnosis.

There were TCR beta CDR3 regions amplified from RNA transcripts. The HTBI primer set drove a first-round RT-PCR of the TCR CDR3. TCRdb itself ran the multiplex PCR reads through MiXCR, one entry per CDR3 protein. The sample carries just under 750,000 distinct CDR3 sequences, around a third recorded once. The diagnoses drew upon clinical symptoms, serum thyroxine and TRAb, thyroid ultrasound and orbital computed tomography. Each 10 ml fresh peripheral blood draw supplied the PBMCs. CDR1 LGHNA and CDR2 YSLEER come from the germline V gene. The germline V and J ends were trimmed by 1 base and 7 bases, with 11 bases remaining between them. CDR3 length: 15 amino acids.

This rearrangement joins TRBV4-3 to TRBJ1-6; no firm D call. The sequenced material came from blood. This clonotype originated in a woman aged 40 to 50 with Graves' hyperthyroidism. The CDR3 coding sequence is TGCGCCAGCAGCCAAGTAATCGGGCAAAATTCACCCCTCCACTTT. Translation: CASSQVIGQNSPLHF.